The T cell receptor (beta chain) described here comes from a study of blood T cell repertoires in COVID-19. Study information: The analysed material was cDNA or gDNA that came from T cells, B-cell-depleted T cells, or PBMCs.

In terms of age and location, participants ranged from about 18 to 95 years and lived in about 25 US areas. Participant reports of clinical history set cohort assignment. The study counted Cohort 3 donors as recovered given two negative PCRs, clearance, or symptom resolution. This table comes from immunoSEQ multiplex PCR, and its TCRdb copy is limited to in-frame clones, with some not included. The repertoire holds 360,000 or so clones, with under 85% as singletons. The CDR3 consists of 16 residues. The V and J ends lost 4 bases and 0 bases, in that order; junction bases with no gene match: 3. The germline gives CDR1 SGHTA, CDR2 FQGNSA.

The source material was PBMCs or T cells enriched from blood (not recorded which). The gene calls are TRBV7-2 and TRBJ1-6, with 7 bases aligning to TRBD1. The clonotype originates from a woman in her forties or fifties who had recovered from COVID-19. CDR3 bases: TGTGCCAGCAGCTACGGGACAGTCTCCTATAATTCACCCCTCCACTTT. Its protein product is CASSYGTVSYNSPLHF.